The clone carrying this TCR beta chain was seen only a few times. Arm-PCR of CDR3 regions and iRepertoire HTBI primers were used to build TCR beta libraries. Via MiXCR, TCRdb re-called the multiplex PCR reads, giving one row per CDR3 protein. This table holds about 430,000 distinct CDR3 sequences, over 12% found once. This entry is derived from a study of regulatory T cells in long-lasting Graves disease. The time point is: newly diagnosed GD, antithyroid drugs for less than 3 months. Making the TCR library involved RNA that had been extracted from PBMCs. In Xi'an, China, an endocrinology department was the source of patients. This sample was also put to use in a study of T cells in Graves' hyperthyroidism and ophthalmopathy.

This receptor was identified in a woman between 35 and 50 years old with Graves disease. Here the sequenced sample was peripheral blood mononuclear cells (PBMCs), taken at new diagnosis, from a patient treated with antithyroid drugs.

As DNA, the CDR3 is TGTGCCACCAGTCGCCCAGGGGATGGTCAGCCCCAGCATTTT. The encoded protein is CATSRPGDGQPQHF. The V and J genes are TRBV15 and TRBJ1-5; perhaps TRBD1 as D (6 bases). The CDR3 is made up of 14 amino acids. Looked up from germline, CDR1 is LNHNV and CDR2 is YYDKDF (reference sequence). Trimming left V 6 bases short and J 6 bases short, with 15 bases between.